The 16 T cell receptor beta chains reported below all come from one sample, sequenced in a study of shared clonotypes between healthy human individuals. Clones were sequenced by immunoSEQ multiplex PCR, and TCRdb holds only the in-frame ones, with some missing. The sample lists around 1 million clones; roughly 72% were seen once. The material sequenced was memory CD4+ T cells sorted from blood. Documented subset: CD45RA-negative fraction. These receptors originate from a man aged 18 to 35 in good health.

This clone was observed a single time. This sequence joins TRBV7-9 and TRBJ2-3; D is perhaps TRBD2 (6 bases). Trimming removed 1 base from V and 0 bases from J, with 14 bases in between. The CDR3 is 17 amino acids. Germline-derived CDR1 and CDR2 are SEHNR and FQNEAQ (reference sequence). The CDR3 here is CASSLGTLATSTDTQYF. The CDR3 nucleotides are TGTGCCAGCAGCTTAGGTACCCTAGCGACTAGCACAGATACGCAGTATTTT.

The J gene is TRBJ2-7, the V gene TRBV25-1; tentatively, D is TRBD1 or TRBD2 (5 bases each). This CDR3 has 15 residues. Germline CDR1 MGHDK, CDR2 SYGVNS. Deletions cut 1 base from V and 7 bases from J, with 17 bases between. CDR3 in DNA: TGTGCCAGCAGTGAATTAGGGGACCCGTCTGAAGAGCAGTACTTC. This gives the protein CASSELGDPSEEQYF.

This clone was seen just once. CDR3 bases: TGTGCCAGCATCCGGCCGGAACTCCTGCCCTACGAGCAGTACTTC. It codes for CASIRPELLPYEQYF. The chain has TRBV18 and TRBJ2-7; D unclear. CDR1 and CDR2 (germline): KGHSH, LQKENI. This CDR3 spans 15 amino acids. V was clipped by 8 bases and J by 2 bases, with 19 bases between them. The full variable domain, rest sourced from reference TRBV18 and TRBJ2-7, is NAGVMQNPRHLVRRRGQEARLRCSPMKGHSHVYWYRQLPEEGLKFMVYLQKENIIDESGMPKERFSAEFPKEGPSILRIQQVVRGDSAAYFCASIRPELLPYEQYFGPGTRLTVT.

This rearrangement joins TRBV10-3 to TRBJ2-7; D is perhaps TRBD1 (6 bases). This CDR3 has 12 amino acids. In germline, CDR1 is ENHRY, CDR2 SYGVKD. V lost 8 bases and J 2 bases, leaving 10 bases between the germline ends. As DNA, the CDR3 is TGTGCCATCGGACGACAGGCCTACGAGCAGTACTTC. Its translation: CAIGRQAYEQYF.

This clone was found a few times. Other DNA sequences from this sample encode an identical CDR3 as well. The chain uses TRBV10-3 and TRBJ1-1, with TRBD1 as a possible D gene (5 bases). CDR3 length: 12 amino acids. CDR1 is ENHRY and CDR2 is SYGVKD in the germline V gene. V lost 4 bases and J lost 4, with 7 bases in between. The CDR3 here is CAISVGGTEAFF. The CDR3 nucleotides read TGTGCCATCAGTGTTGGGGGCACTGAAGCTTTCTTT.

This clone showed up just a few times. The rearrangement uses TRBV7-6 and TRBJ2-5; D is perhaps TRBD2 (5 bases). The J call could be wrong; TRBJ2-7 is a better fit for the DNA end. Germline loops: CDR1 SGHVS, CDR2 FNYEAQ. This CDR3 has 15 amino acids. The CDR3 DNA follows: TGTGCCAGCAGCTTAGATGAGGGATGGACCTACGAGCAGTACTTC. It codes for CASSLDEGWTYEQYF.

V is TRBV10-3 and J is TRBJ1-1; possibly TRBD1 for D (5 bases). The CDR3 runs 14 residues. Germline CDR1 is ENHRY and CDR2 is SYGVKD. V shed 2 bases and J shed 6 bases, with 13 bases lying between them. CDR3 DNA sequence: TGTGCCATCAGTGAGCCGGGGACGAGGGCTGAAGCTTTCTTT. Its translation is CAISEPGTRAEAFF.

This sequence joins TRBV11-2 and TRBJ2-3; D gene unclear. From germline, CDR1 is SGHAT and CDR2 FQNNGV. CDR3 size: 14 residues. The V end was cut by 0 bases, the J end by 4 bases, with 8 bases between. The CDR3 DNA reads as TGTGCCAGCAGCTTAGAGCCCACTTCAGATACGCAGTATTTT. Its protein product is CASSLEPTSDTQYF. The full variable domain, in which reference TRBV11-2 and TRBJ2-3 provide the parts outside the CDR3, is EAGVAQSPRYKIIEKRQSVAFWCNPISGHATLYWYQQILGQGPKLLIQFQNNGVVDDSQLPKDRFSAERLKGVDSTLKIQPAKLEDSAVYLCASSLEPTSDTQYFGPGTRLTVL.

The CDR3 sequence: CASSRTGVYNEQFF. CDR3 coding DNA: TGTGCCAGCAGCCGGACGGGGGTTTACAATGAGCAGTTCTTC. The chain links TRBV11-2 to TRBJ2-1; a possible D gene is TRBD2 (6 bases). CDR1 and CDR2 from the germline V gene are SGHAT and FQNNGV. The V end lost 5 bases, the J end lost 4 bases, and 12 bases lay between the germline ends. CDR3 length: 14 residues.

This CDR3 is CAWSVAGGSGYTF. For the CDR3, the DNA is TGTGCCTGGAGTGTGGCAGGGGGAAGCGGCTACACCTTC. The rearrangement joins TRBV30 to TRBJ1-2; TRBD1 matches 7 bases. Per the germline V gene, CDR1 is GTSNPN and CDR2 is SVGIG (reference sequence). The CDR3 extends over 13 amino acids. V shed 0 bases, J shed 8 bases, and the junction held 6 bases outside the gene matches.

The CDR3 here is CASSRQGETPLHF. CDR3 nucleotides: TGTGCCAGCAGTCGGCAGGGCGAAACACCCCTCCACTTT. This chain links TRBV28 with TRBJ1-6; maybe TRBD1 (5 bases). V was cut by 5 bases and J by 11 bases, with 13 bases left in between. Germline assignment: CDR1 MDHEN and CDR2 SYDVKM. This CDR3 region has 13 residues.

As concerns this clone: Other DNA sequences of this sample code for an identical CDR3. The chain combines TRBV18 with TRBJ2-7; D ambiguous. Deletions cut 3 bases from V and 3 bases from J, with 3 bases between. The CDR3 spans 11 residues. The germline CDR1 and CDR2 sequences are KGHSH and LQKENI. The CDR3 DNA follows: TGTGCCAGCTCACCGGACTACGAGCAGTACTTC. As protein: CASSPDYEQYF. The full variable domain, rest sourced from reference TRBV18 and TRBJ2-7, is NAGVMQNPRHLVRRRGQEARLRCSPMKGHSHVYWYRQLPEEGLKFMVYLQKENIIDESGMPKERFSAEFPKEGPSILRIQQVVRGDSAAYFCASSPDYEQYFGPGTRLTVT.

The chain joins TRBV10-1 to TRBJ2-1; D is unclear. V was shortened by 2 bases and J by 5 bases, with 7 bases between the two germline ends. Germline CDR1 reads WNHNN; CDR2 reads SYGVQD (reference sequence). The CDR3 runs 13 residues. The CDR3 loop is CASSEPKNNEQFF. The CDR3 DNA is TGCGCCAGCAGTGAGCCTAAGAACAATGAGCAGTTCTTC.

The gene calls are TRBV5-1 and TRBJ1-6, with D possibly being TRBD1 (6 bases). The CDR3 runs 16 residues. The germline gives CDR1 SGHRS, CDR2 YFSETQ. Trimming removed 4 bases at V and 3 bases at J, with 14 bases between. The CDR3 loop reads CASSLSGGLYNSPLHF. The CDR3 DNA follows: TGCGCCAGCAGCCTCTCGGGGGGGCTCTATAATTCACCCCTCCACTTT. Full variable domain (missing parts from reference TRBV5-1 and TRBJ1-6): KAGVTQTPRYLIKTRGQQVTLSCSPISGHRSVSWYQQTPGQGLQFLFEYFSETQRNKGNFPGRFSGRQFSNSRSEMNVSTLELGDSALYLCASSLSGGLYNSPLHFGNGTRLTVT.

CDR3 sequence: CASSLDRVANEQFF. The CDR3 DNA follows: TGCGCCAGCAGCTTGGACAGGGTCGCCAATGAGCAGTTCTTC. The V gene is TRBV5-1, the J gene TRBJ2-1; TRBD1 is a possible D gene (6 bases). V was pared by 0 bases and J by 6 bases, with 10 bases between. CDR1 and CDR2 (germline): SGHRS, YFSETQ. The CDR3 has 14 residues.

The chain couples TRBV10-2 to TRBJ1-5, with D possibly matching TRBD1 (6 bases). The V and J ends lost 6 bases and 4 bases respectively, with 10 bases between them. From germline, CDR1 is WSHSY and CDR2 SAAADI. CDR3 length: 13 residues. The CDR3 DNA reads TGCGCCAGCAGATCGCAGGGGAATCAGCCCCAGCATTTT. Translating it yields CASRSQGNQPQHF.